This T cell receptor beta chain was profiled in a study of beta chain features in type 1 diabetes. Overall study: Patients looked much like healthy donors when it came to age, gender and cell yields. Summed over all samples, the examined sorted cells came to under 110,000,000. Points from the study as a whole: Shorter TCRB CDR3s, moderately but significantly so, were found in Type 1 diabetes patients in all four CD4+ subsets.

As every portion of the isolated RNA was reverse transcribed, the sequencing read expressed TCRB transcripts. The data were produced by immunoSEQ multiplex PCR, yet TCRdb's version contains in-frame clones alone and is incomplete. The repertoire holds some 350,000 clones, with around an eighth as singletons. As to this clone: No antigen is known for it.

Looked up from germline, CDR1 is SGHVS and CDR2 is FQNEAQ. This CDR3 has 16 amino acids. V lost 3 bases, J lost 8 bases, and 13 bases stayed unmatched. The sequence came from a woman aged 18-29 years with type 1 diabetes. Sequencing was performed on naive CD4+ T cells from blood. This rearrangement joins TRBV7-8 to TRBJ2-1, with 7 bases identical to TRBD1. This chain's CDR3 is CASSFRRDSLSDEQFF. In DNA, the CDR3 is TGTGCCAGCAGCTTTCGCCGGGACAGCCTGTCCGATGAGCAGTTCTTC.